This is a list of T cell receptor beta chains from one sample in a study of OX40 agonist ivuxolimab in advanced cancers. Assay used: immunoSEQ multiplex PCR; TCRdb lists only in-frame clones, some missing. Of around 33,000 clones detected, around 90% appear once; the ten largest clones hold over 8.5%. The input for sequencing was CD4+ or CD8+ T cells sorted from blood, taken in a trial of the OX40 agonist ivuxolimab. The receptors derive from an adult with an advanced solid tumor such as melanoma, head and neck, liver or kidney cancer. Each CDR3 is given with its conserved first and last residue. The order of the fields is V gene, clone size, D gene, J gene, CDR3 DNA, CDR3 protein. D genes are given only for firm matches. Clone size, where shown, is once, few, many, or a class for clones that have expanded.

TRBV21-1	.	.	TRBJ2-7	TGTGCCAGCAGCAAAAGAAGGCTAGCGCTATCCTACGAGCAGTACTTC	CASSKRRLALSYEQYF
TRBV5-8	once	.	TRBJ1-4	TGTGCCAGCAGCTTGGGGCAGATCGAAAAACTGTTTTTT	CASSLGQIEKLFF
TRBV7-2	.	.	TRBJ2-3	TGTGCCAGCAGCCCCCGGACAGGCACAGATACGCAGTATTTT	CASSPRTGTDTQYF
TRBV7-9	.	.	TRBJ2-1	TGTGCCAGCAGCCTTACGGGCGCGGTCAATGAGCAGTTCTTC	CASSLTGAVNEQFF
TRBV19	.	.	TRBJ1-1	TGTGCCAGTAGTCCTCCCTGGGGGAGGGGCATGAACACTGAAGCTTTCTTT	CASSPPWGRGMNTEAFF
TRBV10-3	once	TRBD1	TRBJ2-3	TGTGCCATCCTCGAGACAGGGGCAGATACGCAGTATTTT	CAILETGADTQYF
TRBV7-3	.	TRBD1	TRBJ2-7	TGTGCCAGCAGCTCCGGGACAGGGTACGAGCAGTACTTC	CASSSGTGYEQYF
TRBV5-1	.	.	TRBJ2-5	TGCGCCAGCAGCTTGGCAGGGGGGGAAGAGACCCAGTACTTC	CASSLAGGEETQYF
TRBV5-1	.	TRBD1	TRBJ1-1	TGCGCCAGTTCTAAGGGACAGGTGATGGCGAACACTGAAGCTTTCTTT	CASSKGQVMANTEAFF
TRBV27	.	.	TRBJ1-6	TGTGCCAGCAGTTTAAGGAGGGATTCACCCCTCCACTTT	CASSLRRDSPLHF
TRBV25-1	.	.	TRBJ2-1	TGTGCCAGCAGTTCACAACCAAATCGGCAGTTCTTC	CASSSQPNRQFF
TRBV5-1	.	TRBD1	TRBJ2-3	TGCGCCAGCAGCCAGGGACAGGGGGCGAATGACCCAGATACGCAGTATTTT	CASSQGQGANDPDTQYF
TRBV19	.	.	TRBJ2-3	TGTGCCAGTAGGACACAGGGAGCAGATACGCAGTATTTT	CASRTQGADTQYF
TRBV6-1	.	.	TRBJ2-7	TGTGCCAGCAGCAACCCTACCGGAGTCTCCTACGAGCAGTACTTC	CASSNPTGVSYEQYF
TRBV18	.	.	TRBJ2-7	TGTGCCAGCTCACCAGGTACAGGGCAGGCCGAGCAGTACTTC	CASSPGTGQAEQYF
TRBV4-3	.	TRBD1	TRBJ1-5	TGCGCCAGCAGCCAAGAGTTCGGACAGGGGAATCAGCCCCAGCATTTT	CASSQEFGQGNQPQHF
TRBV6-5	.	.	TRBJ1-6	TGTGCCAGCAGTTTAGTCAGGGGCTCTGGATCACCCCTCCACTTT	CASSLVRGSGSPLHF
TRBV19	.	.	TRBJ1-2	TGTGCCAGTAGTATAACCAGGGCTAACTATGGCTACACCTTC	CASSITRANYGYTF
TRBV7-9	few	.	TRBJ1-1	TGTGCCAGCAGCTTAGGCAGGGTCCCTGAAGCTTTCTTT	CASSLGRVPEAFF
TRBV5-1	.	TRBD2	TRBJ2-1	TGCGCCAGCAGCTTGGTATTAGCGGGAGTTGGGGAGCAGTTCTTC	CASSLVLAGVGEQFF
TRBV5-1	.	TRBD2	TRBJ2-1	TGCGCCAGCAGCGGAGGATCTATAGCGGGAGGTTACAATGAGCAGTTCTTC	CASSGGSIAGGYNEQFF
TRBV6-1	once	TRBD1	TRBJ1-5	TGTGCCAGCAGTGAAAGTGGGGGACAGGGGCATCAGCCCCAGCATTTT	CASSESGGQGHQPQHF
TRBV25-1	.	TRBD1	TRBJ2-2	TGTGCCAGCAGTGGGCCGAGACAGGGACACACCGGGGAGCTGTTTTTT	CASSGPRQGHTGELFF
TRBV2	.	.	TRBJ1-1	TGTGCCAGCAGTGTCCCACCAGAGGGGACTGAAGCTTTCTTT	CASSVPPEGTEAFF
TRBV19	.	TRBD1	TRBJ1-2	TGTGCCAGTAGTACGACCGGGACAGAAGGAAGCTATGGCTACACCTTC	CASSTTGTEGSYGYTF
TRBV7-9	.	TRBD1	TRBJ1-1	TGTGCCAGCAGCTTACAGGGGGCGGACACTGAAGCTTTCTTT	CASSLQGADTEAFF
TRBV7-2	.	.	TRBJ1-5	TGTGCCAGCAGCGTGACCGGGGGTGCGGTGCAGCCCCAGCATTTT	CASSVTGGAVQPQHF
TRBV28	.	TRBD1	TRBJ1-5	TGTGCCAGCAGTCAAGACAGGGGTAGCAATCAGCCCCAGCATTTT	CASSQDRGSNQPQHF
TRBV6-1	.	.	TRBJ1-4	TGTGCCAGCAGTGAACATTGGTCGTCCGGAAAACTGTTTTTT	CASSEHWSSGKLFF
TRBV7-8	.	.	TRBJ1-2	TGTGCCAGCAGCTTAGTTGGGGGCAGTGGCTACACCTTC	CASSLVGGSGYTF
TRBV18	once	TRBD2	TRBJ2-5	TGTGCCAGCTCAACGACTAGCGGCCAAGAGACCCAGTACTTC	CASSTTSGQETQYF
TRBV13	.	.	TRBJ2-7	TGTGCCAGCAGCCTAGGGGACGGGACCTACGAGCAGTACTTC	CASSLGDGTYEQYF
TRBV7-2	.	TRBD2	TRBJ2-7	TGTGCCAGCAGACGCCAGCGGGAGGCCACCTACGAGCAGTACTTC	CASRRQREATYEQYF
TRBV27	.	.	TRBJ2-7	TGTGCCAGCAGTTTATGGGGCGGGTCGAACGAGCAGTACTTC	CASSLWGGSNEQYF
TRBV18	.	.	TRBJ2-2	TGTGCCAGCTCACTTGGAGGGACAGCTTTAGGCGGGGAGCTGTTTTTT	CASSLGGTALGGELFF
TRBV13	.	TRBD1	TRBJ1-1	TGTGCCAGCAGCCTTACCGGACAGGGGGTTTTCATGGACACTGAAGCTTTCTTT	CASSLTGQGVFMDTEAFF
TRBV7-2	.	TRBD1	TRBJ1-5	TGTGCCAGCAGCCCGACCGGGACAGGGGCGTATCAGCCCCAGCATTTT	CASSPTGTGAYQPQHF
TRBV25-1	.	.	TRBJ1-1	TGTGCCAGCAGTCGCTACGGGGCGTCCACTGAAGCTTTCTTT	CASSRYGASTEAFF
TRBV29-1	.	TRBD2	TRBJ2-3	TGCAGCGCCGCGGTCGGCGGGGGGGCGGGAGATACGCAGTATTTT	CSAAVGGGAGDTQYF
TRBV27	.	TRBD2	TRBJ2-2	TGTGCCAGCAGTTTAAAAGGGGACTATGGGACCGGGGAGCTGTTTTTT	CASSLKGDYGTGELFF
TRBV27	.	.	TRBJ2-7	TGTGCCAGCAGTCCCCGGACAGTGACTCTTTACGAGCAGTACTTC	CASSPRTVTLYEQYF
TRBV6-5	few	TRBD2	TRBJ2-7	TGTGCCAGCAGTTTCACCGGGACTAGTGACGAGCAGTACTTC	CASSFTGTSDEQYF
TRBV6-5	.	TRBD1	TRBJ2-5	TGTGCCAGCAGTGTGACAGGGACATACCAAGAGACCCAGTACTTC	CASSVTGTYQETQYF
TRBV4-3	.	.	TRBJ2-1	TGCGCCAGCAGCCGGGGTCTAGCCGGCCCCAATGAGCAGTTCTTC	CASSRGLAGPNEQFF
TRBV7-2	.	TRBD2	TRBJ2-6	TGTGCCAGCAGCCTAGCGGTGGGGGCTGGGGCCAACGTCCTGACTTTC	CASSLAVGAGANVLTF
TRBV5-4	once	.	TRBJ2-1	TGTGCCAGCAGCTTTAATGTAGGGGGGACCTACAATGAGCAGTTCTTC	CASSFNVGGTYNEQFF
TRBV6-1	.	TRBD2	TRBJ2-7	TGTGCCAGCAAACGGCGGGAGAGGGACGAGCAGTACTTC	CASKRRERDEQYF
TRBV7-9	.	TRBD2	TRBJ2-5	TGTGCCAGCAGTTTTACCCCGACTAGCGGGAGAGGGGGAGAGACCCAGTACTTC	CASSFTPTSGRGGETQYF
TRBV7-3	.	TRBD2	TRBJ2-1	TGTGCCAGCAGCTCTATAGCGGGAGGGAGCTCCTACAATGAGCAGTTCTTC	CASSSIAGGSSYNEQFF
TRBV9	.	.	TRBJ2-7	TGTGCCAGCAGCGTAGCTACAGGGGAGGCTGGCGAGCAGTACTTC	CASSVATGEAGEQYF
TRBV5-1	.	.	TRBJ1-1	TGCGCCAGCAGCTTCGGGGGAGGCGTGAACACTGAAGCTTTCTTT	CASSFGGGVNTEAFF
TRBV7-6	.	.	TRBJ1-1	TGTGCCAGCAGCTCGAGGATGAACACTGAAGCTTTCTTT	CASSSRMNTEAFF
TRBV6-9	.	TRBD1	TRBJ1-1	TGTGCCAGCAGTTCGACAGGGGGCACTGAAGCTTTCTTT	CASSSTGGTEAFF
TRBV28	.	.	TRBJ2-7	TGTGCCAGCAGTTTATTGGGTGGACAGTGGGATCTCTACGAGCAGTACTTC	CASSLLGGQWDLYEQYF